This entry lists 21 T cell receptor beta chains sequenced from one sample in a study of neurological immune-mediated disorders. From the 5' RACE reads, TCRdb called clonotypes with MiXCR, one entry per CDR3 protein. This sample has 40,000 to 45,000 distinct CDR3 sequences, with roughly 13% found just once. Sequencing was done on a sample of PBMCs. The receptors stem from a female donor in good health.

This clonotype has at least ten counts. This chain connects TRBV12-3 or TRBV12-4 to TRBJ2-7; 8 bases line up with TRBD1. This CDR3 region has 15 residues. V was pared by 6 bases and J by 4 bases, with 11 bases of the junction left unmatched. The CDR3 reads CASSQRTGSGYEQYF. The CDR3 nucleotides read TGTGCCAGCAGCCAAAGGACAGGGTCGGGTTACGAGCAGTACTTC.

About this clonotype itself: It may be a read error: a sequence one base away is much more abundant. The chain carries TRBV4-2 and TRBJ2-1; 9 bases are a match to TRBD2. Germline V gene data show CDR1 as LGHNA and CDR2 as YNFKEQ. The CDR3 consists of 14 residues. The CDR3 protein is CASSQTGTSNGQFF. CDR3 DNA sequence: TGTGCCAGCAGCCAGACCGGGACTAGCAATGGGCAGTTCTTC.

At least ten counts were recorded for this clonotype. The rearrangement links TRBV18 to TRBJ1-5; the D gene is possibly TRBD1 (5 bases). From germline, CDR1 is KGHSH and CDR2 LQKENI. There are 13 residues in the CDR3. V lost 4 bases and J 9 bases, leaving 13 bases between the germline ends. In DNA form, the CDR3 reads TGTGCCAGCTCACTGGGACTTGGTCCGCCCCAGCATTTT. As protein: CASSLGLGPPQHF.

As regards this clonotype: Germline is not matched at one junction end, which may reflect a read error. For the CDR3, the DNA is TGCTCCAGCAGTCCGCCTACGGGTGAAGTCGCCTACAATGAGCAGTTCTTC. It encodes CSSSPPTGEVAYNEQFF. V is TRBV4-1 and J is TRBJ2-1; no firm D call. Germline CDR1 MGHRA, CDR2 YSYEKL. This CDR3 contains 17 residues.

Details on this clonotype: Since a much larger clone is just one base distant, this may be a read error. Since no conserved phenylalanine or tryptophan closes the CDR3, a read error is the likely cause. The chain employs TRBV30 and TRBJ2-5; possibly TRBD2 for D (6 bases). This CDR3 contains 14 residues. V lost 1 base and J 2 bases, leaving 11 bases between the germline ends. Germline V CDR1 and CDR2: GTSNPN, SVGIG (reference sequence). CDR3 residues: CAWSGGGTQETQYL. CDR3 in DNA: TGTGCCTGGAGTGGGGGCGGGACTCAAGAGACCCAGTACTTA.

The rearrangement links TRBV9 to TRBJ2-5; the D is unclear. Trimming took off 2 bases at V and 3 bases at J, with 8 bases between the two ends. This CDR3 has 13 amino acids. The V gene's germline CDR1 is SGDLS and CDR2 YYNGEE. CDR3 bases: TGTGCCAGCAGCGTGTCGCAGGAAGAGACCCAGTACTTC. Its translation is CASSVSQEETQYF.

This clonotype showed up many times. V is TRBV5-1 and J is TRBJ1-1; TRBD1 matches 7 bases. J gave up 5 bases and V 2 bases, and 6 bases lay outside the gene matches. This CDR3 comprises 14 residues. Germline V gene sequence: CDR1 SGHRS, CDR2 YFSETQ. CDR3 in DNA: TGCGCCAGCAGCTTCGACAGGGAGGTGACTGAAGCTTTCTTT. Its protein product is CASSFDREVTEAFF.

This clonotype was observed many times. The V gene is TRBV21-1, the J gene TRBJ2-7; the table's D call, TRBD2, was not checked against the DNA. TRBV21-1 is given as a pseudogene. The CDR3 extends over 14 amino acids. The CDR3 nucleotides are TGTGCCAGAAGGACTAGCGATATGTCCTACGAGCAGTACTTC. Translated, it gives CARRTSDMSYEQYF.

Ten or more counts support this clonotype. This chain uses TRBV18 with TRBJ2-6; D remains ambiguous. The CDR3 loop spans 16 amino acids. Germline loops: CDR1 KGHSH, CDR2 LQKENI. V lost 6 bases, J lost 4 bases, and 16 bases lay in between. CDR3 coding DNA: TGTGCCAGCTCGTACCAACTTTCTCCGGGGGCCAACGTCCTGACTTTC. Residues: CASSYQLSPGANVLTF.

Within the sample, this clonotype is medium-sized. The rearrangement joins TRBV7-9 to TRBJ2-5; D uncertain. The CDR3 is 14 amino acids. Germline values: CDR1 SEHNR, CDR2 FQNEAQ (reference sequence). V was pared by 1 base and J by 3 bases, with 9 bases between. Written as DNA, the CDR3 is TGTGCCAGCAGCTTAGACCTGGAAGAAGAGACCCAGTACTTC. This encodes CASSLDLEEETQYF.

As concerns this clonotype: At one end the junction does not follow the germline gene, possibly because of a read error. This chain connects TRBV6-5 to TRBJ2-7; D uncertain. This CDR3 contains 11 residues. CDR1 is MNHEY, CDR2 SVGAGI, per germline. The CDR3 loop reads CASSAGYEQCF. As DNA, the CDR3 is TGTGCCAGCAGCGCTGGCTACGAGCAGTGCTTC.

There are many counts of this clonotype. The rearrangement uses TRBV4-1 and TRBJ1-4; 7 bases fit TRBD1. CDR1 and CDR2 from the germline V gene are MGHRA and YSYEKL. The CDR3 is made up of 15 amino acids. The V and J ends lost 0 bases and 4 bases, in that order; junction bases with no gene match: 2. The CDR3 bases are TGCGCCAGCAGCCAAGACAGGGGGGGTAATGAAAAACTGTTTTTT. It is translated as CASSQDRGGNEKLFF.

This clonotype came up many times. J is TRBJ1-1 and V is TRBV3-1; D is unresolved. V lost 4 bases and J lost 1, with 13 bases in between. This CDR3 contains 15 residues. Germline V gene lookup returns CDR1 LGHDT and CDR2 YNNKEL (reference sequence). The CDR3 DNA sequence: TGTGCCAGCAGCCCCCTCCCGGGAGAGAACACTGAAGCTTTCTTT. This sequence encodes CASSPLPGENTEAFF.

This clonotype was counted at least ten times. The chain recombines TRBV20-1 with TRBJ2-7; 10 bases agree with TRBD2. Germline V CDR1 and CDR2: DFQATT, SNEGSKA (reference sequence). The CDR3 consists of 16 residues. V lost 0 bases to trimming and J lost 2 bases; unmatched junction nucleotides: 7. CDR3 nucleotides: TGCAGTGCTAGAGATTCTAGCGGGAGAAACGCCTACGAGCAGTACTTC. This encodes CSARDSSGRNAYEQYF.

This clonotype was picked up many times. The V gene is TRBV10-3, the J gene TRBJ2-1; D is possibly TRBD1 (6 bases). V was pared by 6 bases and J by 6 bases, with 18 bases between. CDR3 size: 15 residues. CDR1 and CDR2 (germline): ENHRY, SYGVKD. The CDR3 region is CAISTQGLGGNEQFF. CDR3 nucleotides: TGTGCCATCAGCACACAGGGCCTAGGCGGCAATGAGCAGTTCTTC.

This clonotype was seen repeatedly, ten times or more. The chain's CDR3 is CASSSQSGLTYEQYF. CDR3 sequence (DNA): TGTGCCAGCAGCTCGCAAAGCGGTCTAACCTACGAGCAGTACTTC. The chain combines TRBV5-8 with TRBJ2-7, with TRBD2 as a possible D gene (5 bases). CDR1 and CDR2 (germline): SGHTS, YDEGEE. The CDR3 spans 15 residues. V was pared by 3 bases and J by 2 bases, with 15 bases between. Filled out from reference TRBV5-8 and TRBJ2-7, the complete variable domain reads EAGVTQSPTHLIKTRGQQATLRCSPISGHTSVYWYQQALGLGLQFLLWYDEGEERNRGNFPPRFSGRQFPNYSSELNVNALELEDSALYLCASSSQSGLTYEQYFGPGTRLTVT.

This clonotype was found many times. The CDR3 nucleotides read TGTGCCAGCAGCCCTTACTCTGCGGGGGTGGAAAATGAGCAGTTCTTC. Protein: CASSPYSAGVENEQFF. The V call is TRBV9, the J call TRBJ2-1; 7 bases align to TRBD2. Per the germline V gene, CDR1 is SGDLS and CDR2 is YYNGEE. The CDR3 has 16 residues. V was clipped by 4 bases and J by 7 bases; unmatched bases: 14.

Relative to its sample, this clonotype is medium-sized. The V and J genes are TRBV4-1 and TRBJ2-7; no clear D. Germline CDR1 MGHRA, CDR2 YSYEKL. This CDR3 is built from 16 residues. V shed 0 bases and J shed 2 bases, with 14 bases lying between them. The CDR3 sequence is CASSQDSFGETYEQYF. DNA of the CDR3: TGCGCCAGCAGCCAAGATAGTTTCGGTGAAACCTACGAGCAGTACTTC.

At least ten counts were recorded for this clonotype. V gene TRBV6-5 combines with J gene TRBJ2-1; D might be TRBD1 or TRBD2, each matching 5 bases. Germline assignment: CDR1 MNHEY and CDR2 SVGAGI. CDR3 length: 13 residues. The germline V and J ends were trimmed by 2 bases and 6 bases, with 8 bases remaining between them. In nucleotides, the CDR3 is TGTGCCAGCAGTTACCCCGGGGCCAATGAGCAGTTCTTC. Its translation: CASSYPGANEQFF.

This clonotype came up many times. The V call is TRBV5-1, the J call TRBJ1-4, with D tentatively TRBD1 (5 bases). Trimming cost V 5 bases and J 5 bases, with 16 bases left between them. The CDR3 consists of 15 residues. The germline V gene has CDR1 SGHRS and CDR2 YFSETQ. The CDR3 sequence is CASSGSGVSNEKLFF. The CDR3 bases are TGCGCCAGCAGTGGATCGGGGGTGAGCAATGAAAAACTGTTTTTT.

This clonotype was seen repeatedly, ten times or more. This chain uses TRBV6-5 with TRBJ2-7; 11 nucleotides line up with TRBD2. This CDR3 region has 14 residues. Germline V gives CDR1 MNHEY, CDR2 SVGAGI. The J segment lost 5 bases and the V segment lost 2 bases, leaving 2 bases of the junction unmatched. CDR3 amino acids: CASSYQLAGDEQYF. The CDR3 DNA is TGTGCCAGCAGTTACCAACTAGCGGGAGACGAGCAGTACTTC.